One and the same sample provided the 26 T cell receptor beta chains below, sequenced in a study of T-cell reconstitution after alpha-beta-depleted transplantation in children. Using unique molecular identifiers, the investigators prepared the TCRbeta library. TCRdb recomputed calls from the PCR reads with MiXCR, one row per CDR3 protein. The sample includes some 100,000 distinct CDR3 sequences, 23% of them seen just once. This specimen consisted of PBMCs, obtained before TCRalphabeta/CD19-depleted stem cell transplant. The receptors originated from a boy aged 2 to 9 with acute lymphoblastic leukemia, due to receive a stem cell transplant.

V gene TRBV7-2 combines with J gene TRBJ2-5, with D unresolved. CDR1 is SGHTA and CDR2 is FQGNSA in the germline V gene. This CDR3 is built from 12 residues. V lost 1 base to trimming and J lost 4 bases, with 4 bases between them. The CDR3 coding sequence is TGTGCCAGCAGCTTAGATATAGAGACCCAGTACTTC. This codes for CASSLDIETQYF.

This clonotype was found a few times. The V gene is TRBV6-2 or TRBV6-3, the J gene TRBJ2-3; D not resolved. CDR3 length: 11 amino acids. CDR1 is MNHEY, CDR2 SVGEGT, per germline. Trimming stripped 8 bases from V and 2 bases from J, with 5 bases between. CDR3 nucleotides: TGTGCCAGCCAGTTCACAGATACGCAGTATTTT. As protein: CASQFTDTQYF.

This clonotype was counted at least ten times. The rearrangement links TRBV5-1 to TRBJ2-7; 8 bases are a match to TRBD1. The CDR3 runs to 12 residues. J lost 3 bases, V lost 4 bases, and 0 bases had no gene match. Germline loops: CDR1 SGHRS, CDR2 YFSETQ. CDR3 sequence reads: CASSGQGYEQYF. The DNA of the CDR3 is TGCGCCAGCAGCGGACAGGGCTACGAGCAGTACTTC.

The chain links TRBV11-2 to TRBJ1-1; D not resolved. Trimming stripped 5 bases from V and 4 bases from J, with 11 bases between. CDR3 length: 13 amino acids. The germline CDR1 and CDR2 sequences are SGHAT and FQNNGV. CDR3 coding DNA: TGTGCCAGCAGCGCCCACTTGAGCACTGAAGCTTTCTTT. Translation gives CASSAHLSTEAFF.

This clonotype appeared a few times. The rearrangement joins TRBV5-1 to TRBJ2-1; 9 bases agree with TRBD1. CDR3 length: 18 amino acids. The germline V gene encodes CDR1 SGHRS and CDR2 YFSETQ. The J segment lost 10 bases and the V segment lost 4 bases, leaving 21 bases of the junction unmatched. The CDR3 DNA reads TGCGCCAGCAGCCGTTACCCTGCCGGGACAGGGTCTCCCCGGGAGCAGTTCTTC. Translation gives CASSRYPAGTGSPREQFF.

The table lists this clonotype with a few counts. The rearrangement links TRBV9 to TRBJ1-4, with 8 positions matching TRBD1. This CDR3 is 14 amino acids long. Germline loops: CDR1 SGDLS, CDR2 YYNGEE. Trimming at V came to 0 bases and at J to 5 bases, leaving 0 bases not matched to a gene. The CDR3 reads CASSVGDRNEKLFF. CDR3 nucleotides: TGTGCCAGCAGCGTAGGGGACAGGAATGAAAAACTGTTTTTT.

This chain joins TRBV12-3 or TRBV12-4 and TRBJ1-2; 8 nucleotides align to TRBD1. The CDR3 runs 13 residues. The J segment lost 3 bases and the V segment lost 5 bases, leaving 2 bases of the junction unmatched. In nucleotides, the CDR3 is TGTGCCAGCAGTGCGACAGGGGACTATGGCTACACCTTC. It specifies CASSATGDYGYTF.

This chain uses TRBV30 with TRBJ1-2; the D gene is possibly TRBD1 (5 bases). Looked up from germline, CDR1 is GTSNPN and CDR2 is SVGIG (reference sequence). The CDR3 contains 13 residues. Deletions cut 3 bases from V and 7 bases from J, with 15 bases between. CDR3 sequence: CAWSPSGRGGYTF. The DNA of the CDR3 is TGTGCCTGGAGCCCCTCGGGGCGAGGTGGCTACACCTTC. The whole variable domain, filled in from reference TRBV30 and TRBJ1-2, reads SQTIHQWPATLVQPVGSPLSLECTVEGTSNPNLYWYRQAAGRGLQLLFYSVGIGQISSEVPQNLSASRPQDRQFILSSKKLLLSDSGFYLCAWSPSGRGGYTFGSGTRLTVV.

This clonotype was detected only a few times. The rearrangement links TRBV28 to TRBJ2-4; D is undetermined. The germline V and J ends were trimmed by 3 bases and 1 base, with 7 bases remaining between them. The germline CDR1 and CDR2 sequences are MDHEN and SYDVKM. This CDR3 has 14 residues. CDR3 coding DNA: TGTGCCAGCAGTTTCTTGGGGGCCAAAAACATTCAGTACTTC. The encoded protein is CASSFLGAKNIQYF.

Concerning this clonotype: Relative to the germline gene, one junction end is altered; a read error may explain this. The CDR3 DNA is TGCGCCAGCACCCGTAGTACGAACACTGAAGCTTTCTTT. Residues: CASTRSTNTEAFF. The V and J genes are TRBV7-9 and TRBJ1-1; no reliable D call. The CDR3 extends over 13 amino acids. Germline V lookup: CDR1 SEHNR, CDR2 FQNEAQ (reference sequence).

The sample holds many counts of this clonotype. The CDR3 reads CASSPSAGGPDTQYF. The DNA of the CDR3 is TGTGCCAGCAGTCCTTCAGCGGGAGGGCCAGATACGCAGTATTTT. V and J are TRBV27 and TRBJ2-3, with TRBD2 matching 10 bases. After removal of 5 bases from V and 4 bases from J, the junction contained 6 bases not matched to a gene. Germline V gene data show CDR1 as MNHEY and CDR2 as SMNVEV (reference sequence). The CDR3 length is 15 residues.

There are a few counts of this clonotype. The chain combines TRBV4-1 with TRBJ1-5, with 9 bases that match TRBD1. Germline CDR1 MGHRA, CDR2 YSYEKL. Unmatched junction bases numbered 9, after V lost 5 bases and J lost 4 bases. The CDR3 spans 16 residues. In DNA form, the CDR3 reads TGCGCCAGCAGCTCTGGGCCGACAGGGGGGAATCAGCCCCAGCATTTT. This translates into CASSSGPTGGNQPQHF.

CDR3 sequence: CASGRRQGMDTGELFF. In nucleotides, the CDR3 is TGTGCCAGCGGACGAAGACAGGGGATGGATACCGGGGAGCTGTTTTTT. This chain uses TRBV27 with TRBJ2-2; 8 positions match TRBD1. After removal of 8 bases from V and 5 bases from J, the junction contained 13 bases not matched to a gene. The CDR3 has 16 amino acids. Germline V gene lookup returns CDR1 MNHEY and CDR2 SMNVEV (reference sequence).

This sequence joins TRBV20-1 and TRBJ2-7; TRBD2 matches 7 bases. This CDR3 spans 15 amino acids. CDR1 is DFQATT, CDR2 SNEGSKA, per germline (reference sequence). J was trimmed by 3 bases and V by 0 bases; bases with no gene match: 8. The CDR3 DNA is TGCAGTGCTAGAGATCGGGCTAGCGGAGGCTACGAGCAGTACTTC. It translates to CSARDRASGGYEQYF.

This clonotype was seen a handful of times. The rearrangement links TRBV15 to TRBJ2-3; 10 positions agree with TRBD1. The CDR3 covers 17 residues. CDR1 is LNHNV, CDR2 YYDKDF, per germline (reference sequence). Trimming cost V 2 bases and J 7 bases; bases outside gene matches: 12. In DNA, the CDR3 is TGTGCCACCAGCAGAACAAGATGGGGACAGGGGTTTAATACGCAGTATTTT. It specifies CATSRTRWGQGFNTQYF.

This clonotype was counted only a few times. This chain joins TRBV7-2 and TRBJ1-2; D not certain. V was cut by 1 base and J by 9 bases, with 9 bases left in between. From germline, CDR1 is SGHTA and CDR2 FQGNSA. CDR3 length: 12 amino acids. Here the CDR3 reads CASSLDRSRYTF. DNA for the CDR3: TGTGCCAGCAGCTTAGATCGCAGCCGCTACACCTTC. Supplemented by reference TRBV7-2 and TRBJ1-2, the full variable domain reads GAGVSQSPSNKVTEKGKDVELRCDPISGHTALYWYRQSLGQGLEFLIYFQGNSAPDKSGLPSDRFSAERTGGSVSTLTIQRTQQEDSAVYLCASSLDRSRYTFGSGTRLTVV.

This clonotype was observed a handful of times. This chain joins TRBV29-1 and TRBJ2-2; D might be TRBD2 (5 bases). The CDR3 loop spans 13 amino acids. Per the germline V gene, CDR1 is SQVTM and CDR2 is ANQGSEA. Trimming took off 6 bases at V and 7 bases at J, with 15 bases between the two ends. In DNA, the CDR3 is TGCAGCGTACAGACCCTAGCCGGCGGGGAGCTGTTTTTT. Protein sequence: CSVQTLAGGELFF.

The chain combines TRBV6-2 or TRBV6-3 with TRBJ2-3; a weak D match, TRBD2 (6 bases). Trimming removed 6 bases at V and 0 bases at J, with 7 bases between. Per germline, CDR1 MNHEY and CDR2 SVGEGT. CDR3 length: 13 amino acids. As DNA, the CDR3 is TGTGCCAGCAGGCGGGATAGCACAGATACGCAGTATTTT. This sequence encodes CASRRDSTDTQYF.

The rearrangement links TRBV20-1 to TRBJ2-1; TRBD2 aligns across 12 bases. Germline V gene lookup returns CDR1 DFQATT and CDR2 SNEGSKA (reference sequence). This CDR3 is built from 18 residues. J lost 3 bases, V lost 2 bases, and 11 bases had no gene match. The CDR3 DNA sequence: TGCAGTGCTAGACTACTAGCGGGAGGCTCCAGCGGCTACAATGAGCAGTTCTTC. It encodes CSARLLAGGSSGYNEQFF.

Ten or more counts support this clonotype. V gene TRBV2 combines with J gene TRBJ2-5, with D maybe TRBD2 (6 bases). Germline V CDR1 and CDR2: SNHLY, FYNNEI. V lost 4 bases to trimming and J lost 5 bases, with 14 bases between them. The CDR3 length is 14 residues. This CDR3 is CASSVGGGGETQYF. In DNA form, the CDR3 reads TGTGCCAGCAGTGTAGGCGGCGGAGGGGAGACCCAGTACTTC.

The chain recombines TRBV7-8 with TRBJ2-7, with unresolved D. Germline CDR1 reads SGHVS; CDR2 reads FQNEAQ. V lost 5 bases and J lost 4, with 6 bases in between. The CDR3 sequence is 11 residues long. CDR3 DNA sequence: TGTGCCAGCAGCGACCTGTACGAGCAGTACTTC. It codes for CASSDLYEQYF.

Many counts were recorded for this clonotype. The gene calls are TRBV9 and TRBJ2-1, with D perhaps TRBD2 (7 bases). The CDR3 covers 16 residues. V lost 2 bases to trimming and J lost 5 bases, with 17 bases between them. The germline V gene has CDR1 SGDLS and CDR2 YYNGEE. The CDR3 here is CASSVHLAEGDNEQFF. DNA of the CDR3: TGTGCCAGCAGCGTCCACCTAGCGGAGGGGGACAATGAGCAGTTCTTC. Looking up the rest from reference TRBV9 and TRBJ2-1 gives the full variable domain: DSGVTQTPKHLITATGQRVTLRCSPRSGDLSVYWYQQSLDQGLQFLIQYYNGEERAKGNILERFSAQQFPDLHSELNLSSLELGDSALYFCASSVHLAEGDNEQFFGPGTRLTVL.

The V call is TRBV7-2, the J call TRBJ1-1; D unresolved. Germline CDR1 reads SGHTA; CDR2 reads FQGNSA. The germline V and J ends were trimmed by 10 bases and 1 base, with 13 bases remaining between them. The CDR3 consists of 13 residues. CDR3 sequence (DNA): TGTGCCACAGCCGGGGAACCGAACACTGAAGCTTTCTTT. It codes for CATAGEPNTEAFF.

V usage is TRBV7-9 and J usage is TRBJ2-7, with TRBD1 identical over 7 bases. The germline gives CDR1 SEHNR, CDR2 FQNEAQ (reference sequence). The V segment lost 1 base and the J segment 1 base; nucleotides outside the gene matches: 10. This CDR3 is built from 17 residues. This chain's CDR3 is CASSLGYGAGGSYEQYF. The CDR3 DNA is TGTGCCAGCAGCTTAGGATATGGGGCAGGGGGTTCCTACGAGCAGTACTTC.

This chain connects TRBV6-1 to TRBJ2-3; TRBD2 aligns across 8 bases. Looked up from germline, CDR1 is MNHNS and CDR2 is SASEGT. Losses at the gene ends were 5 bases for V and 9 bases for J; bases not matched to a gene: 13. The CDR3 runs to 15 residues. CDR3 sequence: CASSRTSGGARTQYF. CDR3 DNA: TGTGCCAGCAGTCGCACTAGCGGAGGGGCCCGGACGCAGTATTTT.

This clonotype was seen more than once but under ten times. The V gene is TRBV27, the J gene TRBJ1-2; no reliable D call. Trimming left V 6 bases short and J 5 bases short, with 19 bases between. Germline loops: CDR1 MNHEY, CDR2 SMNVEV (reference sequence). The CDR3 sequence is 15 residues long. This chain's CDR3 is CASRNTTRSFYGYTF. The CDR3 DNA is TGTGCCAGCAGAAATACTACTAGGAGTTTTTATGGCTACACCTTC.